This TCR beta chain derives from a study of blood T cell repertoires in COVID-19. Some clones are missing from TCRdb's copy, which holds only in-frame ones; the method was immunoSEQ multiplex PCR. The sample includes roughly 78,000 clones, 88% of them seen just once. Source material: peripheral blood. The receptor's source is a man in his fifties or sixties with acute or convalescent COVID-19.

The CDR3 loop reads CASSRTVNQPQHF. As DNA, the CDR3 is TGTGCCAGCAGCCGGACAGTCAATCAGCCCCAGCATTTT. V and J are TRBV7-9 and TRBJ1-5, with D perhaps matching TRBD1 (6 bases). V was pared by 5 bases and J by 3 bases, with 8 bases between. The CDR3 is made up of 13 amino acids. The germline V gene has CDR1 SEHNR and CDR2 FQNEAQ (reference sequence).